The 9 T cell receptor beta chains given below trace back to one sample, sequenced in a study of blood T cell repertoires in COVID-19. Sequencing was performed with immunoSEQ multiplex PCR; in TCRdb, only in-frame clones are kept and a portion is missing. The repertoire holds about 5,300 clones, with 70% to 90% as singletons. Source material: peripheral blood. These receptors all stem from an elderly woman with acute or convalescent COVID-19.

The count of this clone is one. CDR3 bases: TGTGCCAGCAGGGGAGCGATCTATAATTCACCCCTCCACTTT. The encoded protein is CASRGAIYNSPLHF. The chain is built from TRBV2 and TRBJ1-6; no clear D gene. CDR1 and CDR2 from the germline V gene are SNHLY and FYNNEI. The V and J ends lost 6 bases and 3 bases respectively, with 9 bases between them. There are 14 residues in the CDR3.

The gene calls are TRBV5-1 and TRBJ1-3, with D maybe TRBD1 (5 bases). Germline CDR1 reads SGHRS; CDR2 reads YFSETQ. The germline V and J ends were trimmed by 0 bases and 0 bases, with 10 bases remaining between them. This CDR3 has 16 residues. The CDR3 nucleotides read TGCGCCAGCAGCTTGGCAGGGCCGAGCTCTGGAAACACCATATATTTT. Translated: CASSLAGPSSGNTIYF.

The chain combines TRBV5-1 with TRBJ1-6, with a tentative D call TRBD1 (5 bases). CDR1 and CDR2 (germline): SGHRS, YFSETQ. V was pared by 2 bases and J by 6 bases, with 9 bases between. The CDR3 runs to 14 residues. CDR3 DNA: TGCGCCAGCAGCTTAAGGGGATTTAATTCACCCCTCCACTTT. Protein product: CASSLRGFNSPLHF.

CDR3 region: CASSSRVGAGGNTIYF. For the CDR3, the DNA is TGTGCCAGCAGCTCCCGGGTAGGGGCAGGTGGAAACACCATATATTTT. The V gene is TRBV11-2, the J gene TRBJ1-3; a possible D gene is TRBD1 (5 bases). The CDR3 covers 16 residues. Trimming shortened V by 4 bases and J by 3 bases, and 16 bases separated the two germline ends. CDR1 is SGHAT and CDR2 is FQNNGV in the germline V gene.

The chain couples TRBV30 to TRBJ2-2; D is perhaps TRBD1 (7 bases). The germline V gene encodes CDR1 GTSNPN and CDR2 SVGIG (reference sequence). The ends were cut back, 5 bases at V and 6 bases at J, with 22 bases in the middle. The CDR3 contains 16 residues. The CDR3, as DNA: TGTGCCTGGGGTCATCGACAGGGTAGGGGGGCCGGGGAGCTGTTTTTT. It codes for CAWGHRQGRGAGELFF.

The gene calls are TRBV5-1 and TRBJ2-5; a possible D gene is TRBD1 (5 bases). This CDR3 region has 15 residues. Trimming removed 1 base from V and 4 bases from J, with 14 bases in between. Germline lookup yields CDR1 SGHRS and CDR2 YFSETQ. CDR3 nucleotide sequence: TGCGCCAGCAGCTTGAATGAAGGGGCACGAGAGACCCAGTACTTC. Amino acid sequence: CASSLNEGARETQYF. The full variable domain, completed using reference TRBV5-1 and TRBJ2-5, is KAGVTQTPRYLIKTRGQQVTLSCSPISGHRSVSWYQQTPGQGLQFLFEYFSETQRNKGNFPGRFSGRQFSNSRSEMNVSTLELGDSALYLCASSLNEGARETQYFGPGTRLLVL.

The chain has TRBV6-2 or TRBV6-3 and TRBJ1-2, with D maybe TRBD1 (5 bases). CDR3 length: 12 residues. The germline V and J ends were trimmed by 6 bases and 5 bases, with 10 bases remaining between them. Germline CDR1 is MNHEY and CDR2 is SVGEGT. In nucleotides, the CDR3 is TGTGCCAGCAGCCTCGACAGTTATGGCTACACCTTC. Translating it yields CASSLDSYGYTF.

This chain joins TRBV5-1 and TRBJ1-1; no reliable D call. The CDR3 consists of 17 residues. Germline V gene lookup returns CDR1 SGHRS and CDR2 YFSETQ. V gave up 4 bases and J gave up 0 bases, with 19 bases separating them. The CDR3 reads CASSRVGAVSMNTEAFF. CDR3 DNA sequence: TGCGCCAGCAGCCGGGTGGGTGCCGTCTCAATGAACACTGAAGCTTTCTTT.

The CDR3 DNA reads TGTGCCAGCAGCTTGCCCGGAGGGGGGGCCAACGTCCTGACTTTC. Encoded protein: CASSLPGGGANVLTF. J is TRBJ2-6 and V is TRBV5-4; D might be TRBD2 (6 bases). The ends were cut back, 1 base at V and 4 bases at J, with 9 bases in the middle. Looked up from germline, CDR1 is SGHNT and CDR2 is YYREEE (reference sequence). CDR3 length: 15 residues.